What follows are 23 T cell receptor beta chains derived from one specimen sequenced in a study of OX40 agonist ivuxolimab in advanced cancers. Sequenced by immunoSEQ multiplex PCR; TCRdb stores in-frame clones only, minus some. The sample lists around 69,000 clones, more than 85% seen once, with 2.5% in the top ten. The source was CD4+ or CD8+ T cells sorted from blood, collected in a trial of the OX40 agonist ivuxolimab. The source of these receptors is an adult with an advanced solid tumor such as melanoma, head and neck, liver or kidney cancer.

The chain employs TRBV30 and TRBJ1-1; D is perhaps TRBD1 (5 bases). The CDR3 spans 13 residues. The germline V gene has CDR1 GTSNPN and CDR2 SVGIG (reference sequence). Deletions cut 4 bases from V and 1 base from J, with 10 bases between. CDR3 nucleotides: TGTGCCTGGACCCGGACAACGAACACTGAAGCTTTCTTT. It encodes CAWTRTTNTEAFF.

This clone has just one count. V gene TRBV27 combines with J gene TRBJ1-4, with 7 bases matching TRBD1. The V gene end was trimmed by 5 bases and the J gene end by 7 bases; junction bases not matched to a gene: 10. CDR1 and CDR2 (germline): MNHEY, SMNVEV (reference sequence). The CDR3 contains 15 residues. The CDR3 sequence is CASSNDRAVGEKLFF. The DNA for the CDR3 is TGTGCCAGCAGTAACGACAGGGCGGTTGGTGAAAAACTGTTTTTT.

The chain joins TRBV28 to TRBJ1-1; possible D gene TRBD1, 5 bases. Germline CDR1 and CDR2: MDHEN and SYDVKM. The germline V and J ends were trimmed by 1 base and 4 bases, with 16 bases remaining between them. The CDR3 has 16 amino acids. The CDR3 nucleotides read TGTGCCAGCAGTTTATCCTCGGGAGCAGGGCCCACTGAAGCTTTCTTT. Residues: CASSLSSGAGPTEAFF.

The chain combines TRBV5-1 with TRBJ2-5; 16 positions agree with TRBD2. V shed 8 bases and J 2 bases; nucleotides not matched to a gene: 9. Germline lookup yields CDR1 SGHRS and CDR2 YFSETQ. This CDR3 is 17 amino acids long. The CDR3 coding sequence is TGCGCCAGTTACTCCGGGACTAGCGGGGGGGCTCAAGAGACCCAGTACTTC. Protein product: CASYSGTSGGAQETQYF.

This clone is a singleton in its sample. The rearrangement uses TRBV6-4 and TRBJ2-1; D may match TRBD1 or TRBD2 (5 bases each). CDR3 length: 14 amino acids. In germline, CDR1 is MRHNA, CDR2 SNTAGT. V was clipped by 7 bases and J by 3 bases, with 13 bases between them. CDR3 amino acids: CASKVEGSYNEQFF. CDR3 bases: TGTGCCAGCAAGGTCGAGGGGAGCTACAATGAGCAGTTCTTC.

The genes are TRBV4-2 and TRBJ1-6; 8 bases match TRBD1. The trim removed 4 bases at V and 0 bases at J, leaving 2 bases unmatched. This CDR3 is 16 amino acids long. Germline values: CDR1 LGHNA, CDR2 YNFKEQ. CDR3 DNA sequence: TGTGCCAGCAGCCTTGACAGGGGCTCCTATAATTCACCCCTCCACTTT. Its protein is CASSLDRGSYNSPLHF.

This chain links TRBV4-3 with TRBJ2-6; D perhaps matches TRBD1 (6 bases). The V end was cut by 2 bases, the J end by 0 bases, with 14 bases between. The CDR3 sequence is 18 residues long. Germline CDR1 is LGHNA and CDR2 is YSLEER. The CDR3 DNA reads as TGCGCCAGCAGCCAATCCGACAGGTCCGCCTCTGGGGCCAACGTCCTGACTTTC. It encodes CASSQSDRSASGANVLTF.

The chain joins TRBV19 to TRBJ2-7, with 7 bases identical to TRBD1. J was trimmed by 2 bases and V by 2 bases; bases with no gene match: 6. Germline values: CDR1 LNHDA, CDR2 SQIVND (reference sequence). This CDR3 comprises 15 residues. The CDR3 DNA follows: TGTGCCAGTAGTATACTGACAGGGCCGACCTACGAGCAGTACTTC. It encodes CASSILTGPTYEQYF.

J is TRBJ1-2 and V is TRBV6-5; 9 bases are a match to TRBD1. The CDR3 runs 15 residues. CDR1 and CDR2 (germline): MNHEY, SVGAGI. J gave up 8 bases and V 2 bases, and 9 bases lay outside the gene matches. CDR3 residues: CASSYLLGTGLGYTF. The CDR3 DNA follows: TGTGCCAGCAGTTACCTTCTTGGGACAGGGCTCGGCTACACCTTC.

This chain joins TRBV6-1 and TRBJ2-2; no definite D call. This CDR3 has 14 residues. The V gene lost 2 bases and the J gene lost 5 bases, with 9 bases spanning the gap. CDR1 is MNHNS, CDR2 SASEGT, per germline. CDR3 loop: CASSEIAETGELFF. In DNA form, the CDR3 reads TGTGCCAGCAGTGAAATTGCTGAAACCGGGGAGCTGTTTTTT.

The count of this clone is one. CDR3: CASSLAVGVGETQYF. CDR3 bases: TGCGCCAGCAGCTTGGCTGTCGGGGTTGGGGAGACCCAGTACTTC. This chain links TRBV5-1 with TRBJ2-5, with D perhaps TRBD2 (5 bases). V lost 0 bases, J lost 5 bases, and 14 bases lay in between. The CDR3 covers 15 residues. The germline V gene has CDR1 SGHRS and CDR2 YFSETQ.

The CDR3 sequence: CAFDRTSGGDTQYF. CDR3 bases: TGTGCCTTTGACAGGACTAGCGGGGGGGATACGCAGTATTTT. J is TRBJ2-3 and V is TRBV7-9; 14 bases align to TRBD2. The CDR3 loop spans 14 amino acids. Germline CDR1 SEHNR, CDR2 FQNEAQ (reference sequence). J gave up 6 bases and V 11 bases, and 7 bases lay outside the gene matches.

The chain couples TRBV4-3 to TRBJ2-2; the D is unclear. CDR3 size: 16 residues. The germline V and J ends were trimmed by 2 bases and 2 bases, with 12 bases remaining between them. The V gene's germline CDR1 is LGHNA and CDR2 YSLEER. The CDR3, as DNA: TGCGCCAGCAGCCAACAAACTTCTGACAACACCGGGGAGCTGTTTTTT. It encodes CASSQQTSDNTGELFF.

The rearrangement uses TRBV5-6 and TRBJ2-5, with a possible D match to TRBD1 (6 bases). This CDR3 contains 16 residues. Germline CDR1 reads SGHDT; CDR2 reads YYEEEE. Trimming stripped 0 bases from V and 2 bases from J, with 14 bases between. The CDR3 coding sequence is TGTGCCAGCAGCTTGGGACTCTTAGGACAGCAAGAGACCCAGTACTTC. It yields the protein CASSLGLLGQQETQYF.

The chain combines TRBV18 with TRBJ1-2; 8 positions match TRBD1. Germline V CDR1 and CDR2: KGHSH, LQKENI. The junction had 10 bases not matched to a gene; V was cut back by 3 bases and J by 4 bases. The CDR3 covers 16 residues. Here the CDR3 reads CASSPGQADLGYGYTF. As DNA, the CDR3 is TGTGCCAGCTCACCGGGACAGGCGGACTTGGGCTATGGCTACACCTTC.

This chain connects TRBV18 to TRBJ2-7, with TRBD1 identical over 8 bases. V lost 6 bases and J lost 3; bases outside the gene matches: 7. Germline V gene data show CDR1 as KGHSH and CDR2 as LQKENI. This CDR3 has 14 residues. The CDR3 reads CASSQGQGGYEQYF. In nucleotides, the CDR3 is TGTGCCAGCTCCCAAGGACAGGGTGGCTACGAGCAGTACTTC.

The rearrangement links TRBV21-1 to TRBJ2-7. TRBV21-1 is a documented pseudogene. The CDR3 runs 16 residues. The CDR3 DNA follows: TGTGCCAGCAGCGTAAGGTCCACCGGGACCCCCTACGAGCAGTACTTC. Protein product: CASSVRSTGTPYEQYF.

The chain couples TRBV4-1 to TRBJ1-2; D not certain. Trimming left V 0 bases short and J 7 bases short, with 9 bases between. The CDR3 has 13 amino acids. From germline, CDR1 is MGHRA and CDR2 YSYEKL. CDR3 protein: CASSQDHSVGYTF. In nucleotides, the CDR3 is TGCGCCAGCAGCCAAGACCATAGCGTTGGCTACACCTTC.

V usage is TRBV11-2 and J usage is TRBJ2-7, with D perhaps being TRBD1 or TRBD2 (5 bases each). The V end lost 8 bases, the J end lost 2 bases, and 13 bases lay between the germline ends. This CDR3 comprises 13 residues. The germline V gene has CDR1 SGHAT and CDR2 FQNNGV. CDR3 coding DNA: TGTGCCAGCGGGACGGACGCAACCTACGAGCAGTACGTC. Translating it yields CASGTDATYEQYV.

This clone was seen only once. The V and J genes are TRBV7-2 and TRBJ2-1; the D gene is possibly TRBD1 (6 bases). The CDR3 sequence is 12 residues long. Germline loops: CDR1 SGHTA, CDR2 FQGNSA. Trimming stripped 4 bases from V and 6 bases from J, with 7 bases between. CDR3 in amino acids: CASSSDSNEQFF. CDR3 sequence (DNA): TGTGCCAGCAGCTCGGACAGCAATGAGCAGTTCTTC.

The chain links TRBV5-4 to TRBJ2-5; D not resolved. Between the trimmed V and J ends, which lost 3 bases and 3 bases, there was a span of 12 bases. Germline CDR1 and CDR2: SGHNT and YYREEE (reference sequence). The CDR3 has 14 amino acids. CDR3 loop: CASSSRVLKETQYF. The CDR3 DNA reads TGTGCCAGCAGCTCAAGGGTCCTAAAAGAGACCCAGTACTTC.

The chain carries TRBV4-1 and TRBJ2-5, with 9 bases lining up with TRBD2. The CDR3 totals 17 residues. Germline V lookup: CDR1 MGHRA, CDR2 YSYEKL. V lost 0 bases and J lost 5; bases outside the gene matches: 10. DNA of the CDR3: TGCGCCAGCAGCCAAGAAGAAATAGCGGGGGTGCGTGAGACCCAGTACTTC. Protein sequence: CASSQEEIAGVRETQYF.

The table lists this clone with a count of one. V gene TRBV5-1 combines with J gene TRBJ2-1; D may be TRBD1 or TRBD2 (5 bases each). Germline V lookup: CDR1 SGHRS, CDR2 YFSETQ. The CDR3 sequence is 14 residues long. Trimming removed 5 bases from V and 6 bases from J, with 15 bases in between. The CDR3 spells CASRRLGEPNEQFF. DNA of the CDR3: TGCGCCAGCAGACGACTGGGGGAACCCAATGAGCAGTTCTTC.